These 14 T cell receptor beta chains originate from one sample sequenced in a study of Graves' ophthalmopathy and Graves' hyperthyroidism. RNA served as the template for amplifying TCR beta CDR3 regions. HTBI-primed RT-PCR formed the first round, and a multiplex PCR formed the second. One entry per CDR3 protein, called by TCRdb with MiXCR from the multiplex PCR reads. Found here are 350,000 or so distinct CDR3 sequences, 17% of them singletons; the top ten hold more than 9%. Sequencing used peripheral blood. The origin of the receptors is an adult man with Graves' ophthalmopathy.

This clonotype was observed many times. CDR3 nucleotides: TGCGCCAGCGCGACGGGACTTCCTATTGCGGGGTCCTACGAGCAGTACTTC. Its translation: CASATGLPIAGSYEQYF. This sequence joins TRBV5-1 and TRBJ2-7, with D perhaps TRBD2 (6 bases). CDR1 and CDR2 (germline): SGHRS, YFSETQ. The CDR3 consists of 17 residues. Between the trimmed V and J ends, which lost 7 bases and 1 base, there was a span of 24 bases.

This clonotype was seen ten or more times. The chain employs TRBV20-1 and TRBJ2-7; tentatively, D is TRBD1 (5 bases). V was cut by 6 bases and J by 2 bases, with 14 bases left in between. The CDR3 is 13 residues long. Germline values: CDR1 DFQATT, CDR2 SNEGSKA (reference sequence). CDR3 DNA sequence: TGCAGTGCATCGCAGGGAATCGCCTACGAGCAGTACTTC. Translating gives CSASQGIAYEQYF.

This clonotype was observed many times. The CDR3 loop is CASSIPKGTGELFF. The CDR3, as DNA: TGCGCCAGCAGCATCCCGAAGGGGACCGGGGAGCTGTTTTTT. The V call is TRBV5-1, the J call TRBJ2-2; D possibly corresponds to TRBD1 (5 bases). The CDR3 covers 14 residues. Deletions cut 4 bases from V and 5 bases from J, with 12 bases between. Germline values: CDR1 SGHRS, CDR2 YFSETQ.

This clonotype showed up many times. The chain links TRBV2 to TRBJ2-3; D possibly matches TRBD1 or TRBD2 (5 bases each). CDR1 and CDR2 (germline): SNHLY, FYNNEI. The length of the CDR3 is 14 residues. Trimming left V 8 bases short and J 0 bases short, with 12 bases between. The CDR3 reads CASSEGPSTDTQYF. The CDR3 DNA follows: TGTGCCAGCTCCGAGGGGCCTAGCACAGATACGCAGTATTTT.

This clonotype showed up many times. The chain uses TRBV28 and TRBJ2-7; 7 nucleotides match TRBD2. The CDR3 has 16 amino acids. With V trimmed by 11 bases and J by 0 bases, 16 bases remained unmatched. Germline V gene data show CDR1 as MDHEN and CDR2 as SYDVKM. The CDR3 here is CASRGGAEGSSYEQYF. The DNA for the CDR3 is TGTGCCTCAAGGGGAGGGGCCGAGGGTAGCTCCTACGAGCAGTACTTC.

This clonotype has at least ten counts. The gene calls are TRBV30 and TRBJ1-1; 7 bases agree with TRBD1. With 3 bases clipped from V and 5 bases from J, the junction kept 6 bases outside the gene matches. The CDR3 covers 13 residues. The germline V gene encodes CDR1 GTSNPN and CDR2 SVGIG (reference sequence). The DNA for the CDR3 is TGTGCCTGGAGGGGACAGTTCTTAACTGAAGCTTTCTTT. Amino acid sequence: CAWRGQFLTEAFF.

This clonotype was counted ten times or more. The V and J genes are TRBV6-5 and TRBJ2-5; no definite D call. V dropped 2 bases and J dropped 2 bases, with 9 bases sitting between them. This CDR3 has 14 amino acids. Germline values: CDR1 MNHEY, CDR2 SVGAGI. The CDR3, as DNA: TGTGCCAGCAGTTACGTCGTGGGGCAAGAGACCCAGTACTTC. Translation: CASSYVVGQETQYF.

V and J are TRBV11-3 and TRBJ2-5; tentatively, D is TRBD2 (6 bases). Germline CDR1 and CDR2: SGHNT and YENEEA. The CDR3 is 13 residues long. V was shortened by 5 bases and J by 3 bases, with 10 bases between the two germline ends. CDR3 coding DNA: TGTGCCAGCAGCCTCCCGGGGGAAGAGACCCAGTACTTC. It specifies CASSLPGEETQYF.

This clonotype was counted ten times or more. The junction does not match germline at one end; this may be a read error. This sequence joins TRBV7-2 and TRBJ2-2, with a tentative D call TRBD1 (5 bases). The CDR3 loop spans 13 amino acids. Germline V lookup: CDR1 SGHTA, CDR2 FQGNSA. This CDR3 is CASSFRGAGHAIF. Written as DNA, the CDR3 is TGTGCCAGCAGCTTCCGTGGGGCCGGGCATGCGATTTTT.

There are many counts of this clonotype. The rearrangement links TRBV19 to TRBJ2-7; D is possibly TRBD2 (5 bases). V lost 4 bases, J lost 5 bases, and 12 bases lay in between. Germline-derived CDR1 and CDR2 are LNHDA and SQIVND (reference sequence). This CDR3 region has 13 residues. For the CDR3, the DNA is TGTGCCAGTAGTACGGCTAGCCTTAACGAGCAGTACTTC. Its protein product is CASSTASLNEQYF.

The CDR3 nucleotides are TGTGCCAGCAGACCTTCGACGGAGAATAGCAATCAGCCCCAGCATTTT. Residues: CASRPSTENSNQPQHF. The chain recombines TRBV6-1 with TRBJ1-5; D gene uncertain. V lost 6 bases and J 0 bases, leaving 15 bases between the germline ends. The CDR3 spans 16 residues. Looked up from germline, CDR1 is MNHNS and CDR2 is SASEGT.

At least ten counts were recorded for this clonotype. V gene TRBV7-9 combines with J gene TRBJ2-2; D may be TRBD1 (6 bases). The CDR3 sequence is 14 residues long. V lost 8 bases to trimming and J lost 2 bases, with 12 bases between them. Germline CDR1 is SEHNR and CDR2 is FQNEAQ (reference sequence). The CDR3 spells CASGQSRNTGELFF. CDR3 sequence (DNA): TGTGCCAGCGGACAGTCCCGAAACACCGGGGAGCTGTTTTTT.

A note on this clonotype: Given the absence of the conserved phenylalanine or tryptophan at the CDR3 end, a read error is likely. No DNA is shown, since the ends of the CDR3 on it are uncertain; the CDR3 is the one TCRdb lists. V usage is TRBV7-2 and J usage is TRBJ2-7. The CDR3 is 8 residues long, counting both termini. CDR1 and CDR2 from the germline V gene are SGHTA and FQGNSA. The CDR3 here is CASSLGTR.

This clonotype was picked up many times. This sequence joins TRBV28 and TRBJ1-3, with no clear D. The CDR3 runs to 16 residues. The germline CDR1 and CDR2 sequences are MDHEN and SYDVKM. V dropped 4 bases and J dropped 0 bases, with 13 bases sitting between them. The CDR3, as DNA: TGTGCCAGCAGTTCACCCATCTCAACCTCTGGAAACACCATATATTTT. Its protein is CASSSPISTSGNTIYF.